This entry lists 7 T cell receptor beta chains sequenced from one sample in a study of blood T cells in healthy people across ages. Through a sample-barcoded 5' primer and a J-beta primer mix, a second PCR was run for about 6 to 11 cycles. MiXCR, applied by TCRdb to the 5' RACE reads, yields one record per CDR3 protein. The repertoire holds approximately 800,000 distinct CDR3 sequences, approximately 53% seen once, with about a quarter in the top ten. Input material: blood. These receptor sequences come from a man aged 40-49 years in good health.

The CDR3 loop is CASGISNTGELFF. CDR3 DNA: TGCGCCAGTGGGATTTCGAACACCGGGGAGCTGTTTTTT. This rearrangement joins TRBV10-2 to TRBJ2-2; D not certain. Germline assignment: CDR1 WSHSY and CDR2 SAAADI. The CDR3 is 13 amino acids. Deletions cut 9 bases from V and 0 bases from J, with 8 bases between.

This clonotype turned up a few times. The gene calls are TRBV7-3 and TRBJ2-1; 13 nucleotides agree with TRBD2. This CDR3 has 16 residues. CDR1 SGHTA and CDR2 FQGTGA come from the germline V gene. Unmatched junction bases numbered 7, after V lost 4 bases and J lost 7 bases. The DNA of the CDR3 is TGTGCCAGCAGCTCACCCGGGACTAGCGGGATGAATGAGCAGTTCTTC. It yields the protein CASSSPGTSGMNEQFF.

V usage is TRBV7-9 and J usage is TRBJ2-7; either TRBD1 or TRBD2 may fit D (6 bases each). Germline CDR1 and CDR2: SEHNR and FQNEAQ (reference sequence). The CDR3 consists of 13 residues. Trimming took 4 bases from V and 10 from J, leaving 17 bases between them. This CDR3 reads CASSSDPGASQYF. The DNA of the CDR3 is TGTGCCAGCAGCTCTGACCCGGGGGCGTCCCAGTACTTC.

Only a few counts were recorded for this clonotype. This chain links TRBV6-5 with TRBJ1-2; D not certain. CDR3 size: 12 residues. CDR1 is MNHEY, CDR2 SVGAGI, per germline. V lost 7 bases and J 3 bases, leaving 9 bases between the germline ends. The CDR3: CASKMSDYGYTF. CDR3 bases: TGTGCCAGCAAGATGTCGGACTATGGCTACACCTTC.

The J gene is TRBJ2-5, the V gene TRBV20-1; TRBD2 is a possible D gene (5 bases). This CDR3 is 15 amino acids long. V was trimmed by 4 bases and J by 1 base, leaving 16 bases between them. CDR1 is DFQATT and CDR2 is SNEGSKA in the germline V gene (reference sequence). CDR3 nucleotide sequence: TGCAGTGCTACCCGCCCCTTGAGGGCCCAAGAGACCCAGTACTTC. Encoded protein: CSATRPLRAQETQYF.

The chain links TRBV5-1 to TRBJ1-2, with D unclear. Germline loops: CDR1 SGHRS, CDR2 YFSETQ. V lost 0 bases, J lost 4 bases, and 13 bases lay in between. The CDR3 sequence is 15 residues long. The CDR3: CASSLAGDRAYGYTF. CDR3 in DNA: TGCGCCAGCAGCTTGGCCGGCGATCGAGCCTATGGCTACACCTTC.

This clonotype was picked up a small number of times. The chain's CDR3 is CSVVTQRHTNGYTF. The CDR3 bases are TGCAGCGTTGTAACGCAGAGACACACGAATGGCTACACCTTC. This rearrangement joins TRBV29-1 to TRBJ1-2; D is unclear. The V end lost 4 bases, the J end lost 6 bases, and 18 bases lay between the germline ends. CDR1 is SQVTM, CDR2 ANQGSEA, per germline. This CDR3 spans 14 amino acids.